The 7 T cell receptor beta chains presented below share a single source sample, sequenced in a study of beta chain features in type 1 diabetes. Study-level results: Among all four CD4+ subsets, Type 1 diabetes patients had TCRB CDR3s that were moderately but significantly shorter.

Every bit of the isolated RNA underwent reverse transcription, so sequencing read expressed TCRB transcripts. TCRdb keeps only in-frame clones here, not all; method: immunoSEQ multiplex PCR. The data show under 300,000 clones, around 21% seen once. Antigens for these TCRs are unknown. Sequencing was performed on naive CD4+ T cells from blood. The receptor set was obtained from a woman aged 40 to 50 with type 1 diabetes.

CDR3 residues: CASSPDTQYF. The CDR3 DNA sequence: TGTGCCAGCAGTCCGGATACGCAGTATTTT. The chain carries TRBV21-1 and TRBJ2-3; the table's D call TRBD2 went unverified against the DNA. TRBV21-1 is designated a pseudogene. CDR3 size: 10 residues.

The J gene is TRBJ1-1, the V gene TRBV10-3; D may be TRBD1 (5 bases). The V gene's germline CDR1 is ENHRY and CDR2 SYGVKD. The germline V and J ends were trimmed by 6 bases and 4 bases, with 12 bases remaining between them. This CDR3 is built from 13 residues. CDR3 coding DNA: TGTGCCATCAGGGGGGGTAGTATCACTGAAGCTTTCTTT. It specifies CAIRGGSITEAFF.

This clone came up a few times. The rearrangement joins TRBV7-3 to TRBJ2-3; the D gene is possibly TRBD1 (6 bases). V lost 5 bases and J 2 bases, leaving 14 bases between the germline ends. CDR1 is SGHTA and CDR2 is FQGTGA in the germline V gene. The CDR3 length is 15 residues. The CDR3 loop is CASSPGAIATDTQYF. CDR3 DNA: TGTGCCAGCAGCCCAGGGGCTATAGCCACAGATACGCAGTATTTT.

This clone was observed a handful of times. This rearrangement joins TRBV19 to TRBJ1-1, with D unresolved. Germline assignment: CDR1 LNHDA and CDR2 SQIVND (reference sequence). The CDR3 runs to 15 residues. V lost 3 bases and J 0 bases, leaving 11 bases between the germline ends. The CDR3: CASSISYIMNTEAFF. CDR3 nucleotides: TGTGCCAGTAGTATCAGTTATATCATGAACACTGAAGCTTTCTTT. Drawing the rest from reference TRBV19 and TRBJ1-1, the complete variable domain is DGGITQSPKYLFRKEGQNVTLSCEQNLNHDAMYWYRQDPGQGLRLIYYSQIVNDFQKGDIAEGYSVSREKKESFPLTVTSAQKNPTAFYLCASSISYIMNTEAFFGQGTRLTVV.

This clone was counted between two and nine times. The V call is TRBV19, the J call TRBJ1-5; tentative D call: TRBD1 (5 bases). The germline gives CDR1 LNHDA, CDR2 SQIVND (reference sequence). V was trimmed by 3 bases and J by 3 bases, leaving 12 bases between them. The CDR3 sequence is 15 residues long. The CDR3 nucleotides read TGTGCCAGTAGTATCCGGCAGGGAAACAATCAGCCCCAGCATTTT. Protein: CASSIRQGNNQPQHF.

This clone was detected a few times. V is TRBV7-2 and J is TRBJ2-5, with D possibly TRBD2 on 5 matching bases. The CDR3 extends over 13 amino acids. Trimming removed 5 bases at V and 5 bases at J, with 12 bases between. Germline loops: CDR1 SGHTA, CDR2 FQGNSA. The CDR3: CASSPGRVETQYF. In DNA, the CDR3 is TGTGCCAGCAGCCCCGGGCGGGTGGAGACCCAGTACTTC.

The chain uses TRBV28 and TRBJ2-5; a possible D gene is TRBD1 (5 bases). Between the trimmed V and J ends, which lost 2 bases and 3 bases, there was a span of 13 bases. The CDR3 contains 15 residues. The germline gives CDR1 MDHEN, CDR2 SYDVKM. The CDR3 loop reads CASSLPWLGEETQYF. DNA for the CDR3: TGTGCCAGCAGTTTACCCTGGCTAGGGGAAGAGACCCAGTACTTC.